This T cell receptor (beta chain) was observed in a study of shared T cell receptors in the human thymus. The CDR3 runs to 18 residues. Germline V CDR1 and CDR2: MNHEY, SMNVEV (reference sequence). V shed 0 bases and J 8 bases; nucleotides not matched to a gene: 13. TCRdb's copy holds only in-frame clones and misses some; the assay was immunoSEQ multiplex PCR. The sample shows roughly 550,000 clones, about 84% of them seen only once. These data also featured in a second study, about human thymus T cells.

This TCR came from a boy under two years old with a congenital heart defect. The rearrangement joins TRBV27 to TRBJ1-2; 12 nucleotides agree with TRBD1. The source material was thymocytes. As DNA, the CDR3 is TGTGCCAGCAGTTTATCAGGGGGGGGGACAGGGGGCGCGGGGGGCTACACCTTC. Encoded protein: CASSLSGGGTGGAGGYTF.